The TCR beta chain described here comes from a study of cytomegalovirus exposure and HLA in healthy donors. Study observations and caveats: In an earlier analysis, about 87% or about 30%: the productive usage of most TCR beta V segments. Common viral pathogens (according to a later analysis) appeared linked to several of the most significant clusters.

Comments on this clone: Its specificity is not known.

The ends were cut back, 4 bases at V and 3 bases at J, with 13 bases in the middle. The length of the CDR3 is 15 residues. CDR1 KGHSY and CDR2 FQNENV come from the germline V gene. Vbeta (60) and Jbeta (13) primers were used in the PCR. In the authors' workflow: The authors later counted about 80 million unique TCR beta chains, 9 million to 12 million of them shared. Libraries were prepared by immunoSEQ multiplex PCR; TCRdb keeps only in-frame clonotypes and omits some of them. V, J and clone size derive from that table, while D and trimming were established from the DNA sequence. Among 250,000 to 350,000 clones listed, roughly two thirds were seen once.

Sequences were obtained from PBMCs. This clonotype was sampled from a female donor in good health and CMV-seronegative. The rearrangement uses TRBV16 and TRBJ1-5; a possible D gene is TRBD1 (5 bases). CDR3: CASSRQVRANQPQHF. The CDR3 DNA is TGTGCCAGCAGCCGTCAGGTCAGGGCCAATCAGCCCCAGCATTTT.